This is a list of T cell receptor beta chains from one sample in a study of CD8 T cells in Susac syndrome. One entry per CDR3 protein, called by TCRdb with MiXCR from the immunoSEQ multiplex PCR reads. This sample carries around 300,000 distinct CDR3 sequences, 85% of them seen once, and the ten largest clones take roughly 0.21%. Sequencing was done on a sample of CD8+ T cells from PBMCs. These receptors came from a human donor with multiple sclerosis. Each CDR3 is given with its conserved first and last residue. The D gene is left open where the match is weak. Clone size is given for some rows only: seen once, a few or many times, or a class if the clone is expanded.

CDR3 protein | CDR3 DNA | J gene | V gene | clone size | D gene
CASSWSPYYGYTF | TGTGCCAGCAGTTGGTCCCCATACTATGGCTACACCTTC | TRBJ1-2 | TRBV27 | once | .
CAWRRFRDRAYEQFF | TGTGCCTGGAGGAGATTCCGGGACAGGGCCTATGAGCAGTTCTTC | TRBJ2-1 | TRBV30 | . | TRBD1
CASTGEDEQYF | TGTGCCAGCACGGGGGAGGACGAGCAGTACTTC | TRBJ2-7 | TRBV19 | . | .
CASSFVTSGRVDEQFF | TGTGCCAGCAGCTTCGTTACTAGCGGGAGGGTCGATGAGCAGTTCTTC | TRBJ2-1 | TRBV11-2 | . | TRBD2
CASSQGTSGSPGAYEQYF | TGTGCCAGCAGCCAAGGGACTAGCGGGAGCCCTGGGGCCTACGAGCAGTACTTC | TRBJ2-7 | TRBV14 | . | TRBD2
CATRTGIAPSLSSYNEQFF | TGTGCCACCCGAACGGGGATAGCCCCGTCCCTGAGCTCCTACAATGAGCAGTTCTTC | TRBJ2-1 | TRBV27 | once | .
CASSNPGTPPDEQFF | TGTGCCAGCAGCAACCCCGGGACTCCACCCGATGAGCAGTTCTTC | TRBJ2-1 | TRBV5-4 | . | .
CSAKSLQGQFF | TGCAGTGCTAAGAGTCTCCAAGGGCAGTTCTTC | TRBJ2-1 | TRBV20-1 | . | .
CSVEPRDRSYNEQFF | TGCAGCGTTGAGCCCCGGGACCGCTCCTACAATGAGCAGTTCTTC | TRBJ2-1 | TRBV29-1 | . | .
CAWTPTANTEAFF | TGTGCCTGGACCCCGACAGCTAACACTGAAGCTTTCTTT | TRBJ1-1 | TRBV30 | . | .
CSARDFSWQGSGSGNTIYF | TGCAGTGCTAGAGATTTCTCGTGGCAGGGCTCGGGCTCTGGAAACACCATATATTTT | TRBJ1-3 | TRBV20-1 | . | .
CASNGGSGEQYF | TGTGCCAGCAATGGGGGGTCGGGTGAGCAGTACTTC | TRBJ2-7 | TRBV27 | . | .
CASSQGLASDEQFF | TGTGCCAGCAGCCAAGGGCTAGCGTCGGATGAGCAGTTCTTC | TRBJ2-1 | TRBV4-2 | . | .
CASSEIKGSNQPQHF | TGTGCCAGCAGCGAGATAAAGGGGAGCAATCAGCCCCAGCATTTT | TRBJ1-5 | TRBV28 | . | .
CASSLVSTGGSYEQYF | TGTGCCAGCAGTCTAGTATCGACAGGGGGTTCCTACGAGCAGTACTTC | TRBJ2-7 | TRBV28 | . | TRBD1
CASSLSLRLLLREQFF | . | TRBJ2-1 | TRBV28 | . | .
CASNSRGTSGGAQYF | TGTGCCAGCAACTCCCGAGGGACTAGCGGCGGCGCGCAGTACTTC | TRBJ2-7 | TRBV13 | . | TRBD2
CASSYPPGQANYGYTF | TGTGCCAGCAGTTACCCACCGGGACAGGCAAACTATGGCTACACCTTC | TRBJ1-2 | TRBV6-2/TRBV6-3 | . | TRBD1
CASTLGQGGELFF | TGTGCCAGCACCCTGGGACAGGGGGGGGAGCTGTTTTTT | TRBJ2-2 | TRBV28 | . | TRBD1
CASSLSGRLYNEQFF | TGTGCCAGCAGTTTATCGGGCAGGCTTTACAATGAGCAGTTCTTC | TRBJ2-1 | TRBV27 | . | .
CATQTGISYGYTF | TGTGCCACCCAGACAGGGATTAGCTATGGCTACACCTTC | TRBJ1-2 | TRBV7-2 | . | TRBD1
CASSPSGAWLGYEQYF | TGTGCCAGCTCACCCTCCGGCGCGTGGTTGGGCTACGAGCAGTACTTC | TRBJ2-7 | TRBV18 | . | .
CSVRVMNTEAFF | TGCAGCGTTCGGGTCATGAACACTGAAGCTTTCTTT | TRBJ1-1 | TRBV29-1 | . | .
CSVHLSGANVLTF | TGCAGCGTACACCTATCTGGGGCCAACGTCCTGACTTTC | TRBJ2-6 | TRBV29-1 | . | .
CATSDAGRNYGYTF | TGTGCCACCAGTGATGCGGGGAGAAACTATGGCTACACCTTC | TRBJ1-2 | TRBV24-1 | . | .
CASSQDRIASYEQYF | TGCGCCAGCAGCCAAGATAGGATAGCGAGCTACGAGCAGTACTTC | TRBJ2-7 | TRBV4-1 | few | .
CASSQGGGVVTEAFF | TGTGCCAGCAGCCAAGGGGGAGGGGTCGTAACTGAAGCTTTCTTT | TRBJ1-1 | TRBV3-1 | once | .
CASSLGSQEKYEQYF | TGTGCCAGCAGCTTAGGTAGCCAGGAGAAATACGAGCAGTACTTC | TRBJ2-7 | TRBV7-3 | . | .
CASSQEWRGSTDTQYF | TGCGCCAGCAGCCAAGAATGGCGGGGGAGCACAGATACGCAGTATTTT | TRBJ2-3 | TRBV4-3 | . | TRBD2
CASSSLAGAAMGELFF | TGTGCCAGCAGCTCGCTAGCGGGAGCGGCCATGGGGGAGCTGTTTTTT | TRBJ2-2 | TRBV11-3 | few | TRBD2
CASSLGISEADTQYF | TGCGCCAGCAGCTTGGGTATTTCGGAGGCAGATACGCAGTATTTT | TRBJ2-3 | TRBV5-1 | . | .
CATTASGNTGELFF | TGTGCCACCACCGCTTCCGGGAACACCGGGGAGCTGTTTTTT | TRBJ2-2 | TRBV24-1 | . | .
CASSLWLGTPDTDTQYF | TGTGCCAGCAGTTTATGGCTGGGAACCCCGGACACAGATACGCAGTATTTT | TRBJ2-3 | TRBV12-3/TRBV12-4 | . | .
CAWSGMGTGGTEAFF | TGTGCCTGGAGTGGAATGGGGACAGGGGGCACTGAAGCTTTCTTT | TRBJ1-1 | TRBV30 | . | TRBD1
CATSSTNEKLFF | TGTGCCACCAGCAGTACAAATGAAAAACTGTTTTTT | TRBJ1-4 | TRBV15 | once | .
CASSFEPGGIPRTYEQYF | TGTGCCAGCAGTTTTGAGCCAGGGGGCATACCTAGGACCTACGAGCAGTACTTC | TRBJ2-7 | TRBV28 | . | TRBD1
CASSPGDRGLNTEAFF | TGTGCCAGCAGCCCCGGAGATCGGGGATTGAACACTGAAGCTTTCTTT | TRBJ1-1 | TRBV7-6 | . | .
CASSQDHRAGVDIQYF | TGCGCCAGCAGCCAAGATCACAGGGCAGGGGTGGACATTCAGTACTTC | TRBJ2-4 | TRBV4-3 | once | .
CASSPSPTGNEQFF | TGTGCCAGCAGTCCCTCCCCAACCGGCAATGAGCAGTTCTTC | TRBJ2-1 | TRBV27 | . | .
CASSPPGGTKGYTF | TGTGCCAGCAGCCCCCCCGGGGGGACGAAGGGCTACACCTTC | TRBJ1-2 | TRBV6-2/TRBV6-3 | . | .
CASSFGAGEMGYGYTF | TGTGCCAGCAGTTTTGGGGCAGGGGAAATGGGCTATGGCTACACCTTC | TRBJ1-2 | TRBV27 | once | .
CASSLGAGPGDTQYF | TGTGCCAGCAGCTTAGGAGCGGGCCCGGGAGATACGCAGTATTTT | TRBJ2-3 | TRBV11-2 | . | .
CASSLGGGSRYEQYF | TGTGCCAGCAGTTTAGGGGGCGGGAGTCGCTACGAGCAGTACTTC | TRBJ2-7 | TRBV27 | . | .
CASSYEGSSIYNEQFF | TGTGCCAGCAGTTACGAGGGGTCGTCCATCTACAATGAGCAGTTCTTC | TRBJ2-1 | TRBV6-5 | once | .
CATSSAGTRKDEQYF | TGTGCCACCAGCAGCGCCGGGACTAGGAAAGACGAGCAGTACTTC | TRBJ2-7 | TRBV15 | . | TRBD2
CASRGQSNQPQHF | TGTGCCAGCAGGGGACAAAGCAATCAGCCCCAGCATTTT | TRBJ1-5 | TRBV28 | . | .
CASSWAAQETQYF | TGTGCCAGCAGCTGGGCCGCACAAGAGACCCAGTACTTC | TRBJ2-5 | TRBV27 | few | .
CASSLEGQGGEQYF | TGTGCCAGCAGCTTGGAGGGACAGGGCGGCGAGCAGTACTTC | TRBJ2-7 | TRBV5-4 | . | TRBD1